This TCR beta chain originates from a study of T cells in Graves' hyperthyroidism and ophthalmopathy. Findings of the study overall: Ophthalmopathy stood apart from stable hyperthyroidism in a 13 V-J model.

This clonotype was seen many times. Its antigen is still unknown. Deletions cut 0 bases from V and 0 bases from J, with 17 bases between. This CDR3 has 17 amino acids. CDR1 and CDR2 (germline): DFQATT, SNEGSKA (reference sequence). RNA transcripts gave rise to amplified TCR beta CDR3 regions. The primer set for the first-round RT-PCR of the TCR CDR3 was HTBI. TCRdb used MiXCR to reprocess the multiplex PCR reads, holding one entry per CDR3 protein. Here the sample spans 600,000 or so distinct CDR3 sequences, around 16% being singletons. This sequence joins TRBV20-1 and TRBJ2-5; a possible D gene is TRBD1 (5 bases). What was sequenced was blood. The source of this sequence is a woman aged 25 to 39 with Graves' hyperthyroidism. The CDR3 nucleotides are TGCAGTGCTAGAGACCCCCAGGGCCCTTGGTACCAAGAGACCCAGTACTTC. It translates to CSARDPQGPWYQETQYF.